The 28 T cell receptor beta chains presented below share a single source sample, sequenced in a study of radiotherapy plus CTLA-4 blockade in lung cancer. The repertoire was sequenced with immunoSEQ multiplex PCR; TCRdb's copy has only in-frame clones and lacks some. The sample holds about 97,000 clones, around 79% seen once. The specimen was peripheral blood, collected from a patient treated with radiotherapy plus ipilimumab. The receptor source for this set is a human donor with non-small cell lung cancer who had a partial response to radiotherapy plus ipilimumab. Some clones in this sample may be carry-over from other donors' samples.

This sequence joins TRBV7-8 and TRBJ1-1; 7 bases match TRBD1. The CDR3 is 14 amino acids. Trimming cost V 5 bases and J 4 bases; bases outside gene matches: 7. Per germline, CDR1 SGHVS and CDR2 FQNEAQ. CDR3 sequence: CASSALQGFTEAFF. In DNA, the CDR3 is TGTGCCAGCAGCGCCCTACAGGGGTTCACTGAAGCTTTCTTT.

This clone was observed a few times. The J gene is TRBJ1-5, the V gene TRBV11-3, with D unresolved. Germline lookup yields CDR1 SGHNT and CDR2 YENEEA. The V and J ends lost 5 bases and 4 bases respectively, with 12 bases between them. There are 14 residues in the CDR3. The DNA of the CDR3 is TGTGCCAGCAGCCGAGTCTCTTGGAATCAGCCCCAGCATTTT. Translated, it gives CASSRVSWNQPQHF. The entire variable domain, with the rest obtained from reference TRBV11-3 and TRBJ1-5, is as follows: EAGVVQSPRYKIIEKKQPVAFWCNPISGHNTLYWYLQNLGQGPELLIRYENEEAVDDSQLPKDRFSAERLKGVDSTLKIQPAELGDSAVYLCASSRVSWNQPQHFGDGTRLSIL.

CDR3 residues: CASSERGSLGANVLTF. Here the CDR3 DNA reads TGTGCCAGCAGTGAACGAGGGTCTTTGGGGGCCAACGTCCTGACTTTC. V is TRBV25-1 and J is TRBJ2-6; a weak D match, TRBD2 (5 bases). Germline CDR1 reads MGHDK; CDR2 reads SYGVNS. The CDR3 runs to 16 residues. Between the trimmed V and J ends, which lost 2 bases and 4 bases, there was a span of 12 bases. Complete variable domain (other parts from reference TRBV25-1 and TRBJ2-6): EADIYQTPRYLVIGTGKKITLECSQTMGHDKMYWYQQDPGMELHLIHYSYGVNSTEKGDLSSESTVSRIRTEHFPLTLESARPSHTSQYLCASSERGSLGANVLTFGAGSRLTVL.

The genes are TRBV19 and TRBJ1-6; D is perhaps TRBD1 (5 bases). The CDR3 contains 14 residues. Looked up from germline, CDR1 is LNHDA and CDR2 is SQIVND (reference sequence). Trimming pared 7 bases from V and 7 bases from J, leaving 14 bases between. In nucleotides, the CDR3 is TGTGCCAGTACCCCCTACGGGGGGAATTCACCCCTCCACTTT. This encodes CASTPYGGNSPLHF. Full variable domain (missing parts from reference TRBV19 and TRBJ1-6): DGGITQSPKYLFRKEGQNVTLSCEQNLNHDAMYWYRQDPGQGLRLIYYSQIVNDFQKGDIAEGYSVSREKKESFPLTVTSAQKNPTAFYLCASTPYGGNSPLHFGNGTRLTVT.

V is TRBV21-1 and J is TRBJ2-2; TRBD1, as called in the table, went unchecked against the DNA. TRBV21-1 is classified as a pseudogene. The CDR3 runs to 16 residues. CDR3 region: CASSHTGTGEPGELFF. CDR3 sequence (DNA): TGTGCCAGCAGCCATACCGGGACAGGCGAGCCCGGGGAGCTGTTTTTT.

The genes are TRBV7-9 and TRBJ2-1; 10 nucleotides line up with TRBD2. This CDR3 region has 15 residues. V lost 1 base, J lost 5 bases, and 2 bases stayed unmatched. Germline CDR1 reads SEHNR; CDR2 reads FQNEAQ (reference sequence). The CDR3 here is CASSLGTSGNNEQFF. CDR3 DNA: TGTGCCAGCAGCTTAGGGACTAGCGGCAACAATGAGCAGTTCTTC. Full variable domain (rest looked up from reference TRBV7-9 and TRBJ2-1): DTGVSQNPRHKITKRGQNVTFRCDPISEHNRLYWYRQTLGQGPEFLTYFQNEAQLEKSRLLSDRFSAERPKGSFSTLEIQRTEQGDSAMYLCASSLGTSGNNEQFFGPGTRLTVL.

The chain uses TRBV7-2 and TRBJ2-2, with D perhaps TRBD2 (5 bases). Germline assignment: CDR1 SGHTA and CDR2 FQGNSA. This CDR3 is 14 amino acids long. V lost 9 bases to trimming and J lost 2 bases, with 13 bases between them. Here the CDR3 DNA reads TGTGCCAGTATCCGGGAATTCAACACCGGGGAGCTGTTTTTT. Its translation: CASIREFNTGELFF.

This rearrangement joins TRBV28 to TRBJ1-5; 7 bases are a match to TRBD1. From germline, CDR1 is MDHEN and CDR2 SYDVKM. This CDR3 is 14 amino acids long. After removal of 7 bases from V and 6 bases from J, the junction contained 9 bases not matched to a gene. CDR3 residues: CASKFQGGPQPQHF. Written as DNA, the CDR3 is TGTGCCAGCAAATTCCAAGGGGGCCCTCAGCCCCAGCATTTT. Based on the CDR3 plus reference TRBV28 and TRBJ1-5, the full variable domain is DVKVTQSSRYLVKRTGEKVFLECVQDMDHENMFWYRQDPGLGLRLIYFSYDVKMKEKGDIPEGYSVSREKKERFSLILESASTNQTSMYLCASKFQGGPQPQHFGDGTRLSIL.

V usage is TRBV9 and J usage is TRBJ2-4; tentative D call: TRBD1 (7 bases). V lost 3 bases, J lost 4 bases, and 17 bases lay in between. The CDR3 consists of 16 residues. Germline lookup yields CDR1 SGDLS and CDR2 YYNGEE. The CDR3 loop is CASSAGDSIQKNIQYF. The CDR3 DNA is TGTGCCAGCAGCGCGGGGGACAGTATACAAAAAAACATTCAGTACTTC. Drawing the rest from reference TRBV9 and TRBJ2-4, the complete variable domain is DSGVTQTPKHLITATGQRVTLRCSPRSGDLSVYWYQQSLDQGLQFLIQYYNGEERAKGNILERFSAQQFPDLHSELNLSSLELGDSALYFCASSAGDSIQKNIQYFGAGTRLSVL.

The V gene is TRBV29-1, the J gene TRBJ2-1, with D possibly being TRBD2 (6 bases). The ends were cut back, 0 bases at V and 6 bases at J, with 9 bases in the middle. The CDR3 is 13 residues long. Per the germline V gene, CDR1 is SQVTM and CDR2 is ANQGSEA. The CDR3 here is CSVEETRFNEQFF. The CDR3 nucleotides read TGCAGCGTTGAAGAGACTAGATTCAATGAGCAGTTCTTC.

This chain joins TRBV7-9 and TRBJ1-1; 7 bases align to TRBD1. The CDR3 sequence is 14 residues long. Germline values: CDR1 SEHNR, CDR2 FQNEAQ (reference sequence). Trimming cost V 3 bases and J 11 bases; bases outside gene matches: 12. CDR3 sequence: CASSFTGEALIAFF. The CDR3 bases are TGTGCCAGCAGCTTTACAGGGGAGGCCCTTATCGCTTTCTTT.

This clone has more than one count but fewer than ten. V and J are TRBV10-3 and TRBJ2-7, with 7 bases that match TRBD2. The CDR3 runs to 13 residues. Trimming removed 10 bases from V and 2 bases from J; junction bases left unmatched: 8. Germline V gives CDR1 ENHRY, CDR2 SYGVKD. CDR3 sequence (DNA): TGTGCCACCGGGCAAACTAGCGCCTACGAGCAGTACTTC. Protein product: CATGQTSAYEQYF.

This clone has a single count. This rearrangement joins TRBV5-1 to TRBJ2-5; 9 bases align to TRBD1. The J call is uncertain, as TRBJ2-7 better fits the DNA end. Germline CDR1 SGHRS, CDR2 YFSETQ. The CDR3 covers 14 residues. CDR3 sequence reads: CASRSTGGLGEQYF. The DNA of the CDR3 is TGCGCCAGCAGATCCACAGGGGGCTTGGGCGAGCAGTACTTC.

The CDR3 here is CASSQVRTGVGNTIYF. CDR3 in DNA: TGTGCCAGCAGCCAAGTTAGGACAGGGGTTGGGAACACCATATATTTT. The rearrangement joins TRBV4-2 to TRBJ1-3; 9 nucleotides align to TRBD1. CDR1 is LGHNA and CDR2 is YNFKEQ in the germline V gene. Unmatched junction bases numbered 8, after V lost 1 base and J lost 7 bases. The CDR3 covers 16 residues.

This clone was recorded only once. The chain employs TRBV4-1 and TRBJ2-1; D is possibly TRBD2 (7 bases). The CDR3 has 14 amino acids. Germline V gives CDR1 MGHRA, CDR2 YSYEKL. Trimming stripped 3 bases from V and 10 bases from J, with 16 bases between. The CDR3 DNA is TGCGCCAGCAGCCAGACGGCGGGGGCCGTAGAGCAGTTCTTC. Protein: CASSQTAGAVEQFF.

The V gene is TRBV9, the J gene TRBJ1-6, with 7 positions matching TRBD1. The CDR3 consists of 14 residues. Germline CDR1 reads SGDLS; CDR2 reads YYNGEE. V shed 1 base, J shed 5 bases, and the junction held 0 bases outside the gene matches. The CDR3 DNA follows: TGTGCCAGCAGCGTAACAGGGGATAATTCACCCCTCCACTTT. Amino acid sequence: CASSVTGDNSPLHF.

V and J are TRBV19 and TRBJ1-4; D uncertain. There are 15 residues in the CDR3. Germline CDR1 is LNHDA and CDR2 is SQIVND (reference sequence). The V end was cut by 1 base, the J end by 3 bases, with 9 bases between. Written as DNA, the CDR3 is TGTGCCAGTAGTATAGCGGCCGGGTCTAATGAAAAACTGTTTTTT. It encodes CASSIAAGSNEKLFF.

CDR3 DNA: TGTGCCAGCAGTGCGGAGAACACCCGGGCCGGGGAGCTGTTTTTT. As protein: CASSAENTRAGELFF. The genes are TRBV7-9 and TRBJ2-2; D remains ambiguous. CDR3 length: 15 amino acids. V was shortened by 6 bases and J by 6 bases, with 17 bases between the two germline ends. The V gene's germline CDR1 is SEHNR and CDR2 FQNEAQ (reference sequence).

The chain couples TRBV5-1 to TRBJ2-7, with a possible D match to TRBD1 (6 bases). V was cut by 4 bases and J by 6 bases, with 20 bases left in between. CDR3 length: 15 amino acids. Germline loops: CDR1 SGHRS, CDR2 YFSETQ. CDR3: CASSKETGPVGEQYF. The CDR3 bases are TGCGCCAGCAGCAAGGAGACAGGCCCGGTCGGCGAGCAGTACTTC.

The chain uses TRBV19 and TRBJ2-3, with 8 bases lining up with TRBD1. There are 15 residues in the CDR3. V was clipped by 7 bases and J by 3 bases; unmatched bases: 9. Germline CDR1 LNHDA, CDR2 SQIVND (reference sequence). In DNA form, the CDR3 reads TGTGCCAGTACTACGGGGACAGGTCTGACAGATACGCAGTATTTT. Protein sequence: CASTTGTGLTDTQYF.

This chain connects TRBV5-4 to TRBJ1-1, with D possibly TRBD1 on 5 matching bases. Trimming shortened V by 0 bases and J by 0 bases, and 9 bases separated the two germline ends. This CDR3 contains 15 residues. Per germline, CDR1 SGHNT and CDR2 YYREEE (reference sequence). The CDR3 reads CASSLARAVNTEAFF. The DNA of the CDR3 is TGTGCCAGCAGCTTGGCCAGGGCAGTGAACACTGAAGCTTTCTTT.

A single count supports this clone. The V and J genes are TRBV9 and TRBJ2-7; TRBD2 agrees at 10 bases. The CDR3 runs 15 residues. Trimming at V came to 0 bases and at J to 3 bases, leaving 3 bases not matched to a gene. Germline V gives CDR1 SGDLS, CDR2 YYNGEE. Written as DNA, the CDR3 is TGTGCCAGCAGCGTAGGGCCTAGCGGGGGCTACGAGCAGTACTTC. Translated: CASSVGPSGGYEQYF.

This clone came up a few times. The chain carries TRBV19 and TRBJ1-2; a possible D gene is TRBD1 (6 bases). With 5 bases removed from V and 4 bases from J, the gap between germline ends came to 11 bases. CDR1 is LNHDA and CDR2 is SQIVND in the germline V gene (reference sequence). The CDR3 sequence is 13 residues long. The CDR3 here is CASSPQGPYGYTF. CDR3 coding DNA: TGTGCCAGTAGTCCACAGGGTCCCTATGGCTACACCTTC.

The CDR3 nucleotides are TGTGCCAGCTCAAGTACAGCGGAAGGAGATACGCAGTATTTT. Residues: CASSSTAEGDTQYF. This chain links TRBV18 with TRBJ2-3, with a weak D call TRBD2 (5 bases). From germline, CDR1 is KGHSH and CDR2 LQKENI. The CDR3 is made up of 14 amino acids. The V end lost 5 bases, the J end lost 5 bases, and 14 bases lay between the germline ends.

The chain links TRBV15 to TRBJ2-7, with D possibly matching TRBD2 (6 bases). The CDR3 extends over 16 amino acids. Per the germline V gene, CDR1 is LNHNV and CDR2 is YYDKDF (reference sequence). Trimming stripped 0 bases from V and 5 bases from J, with 17 bases between. As DNA, the CDR3 is TGTGCCACCAGCAGAGATTTCGGGGGTAAGGGTGACGAGCAGTACTTC. This codes for CATSRDFGGKGDEQYF.

This chain uses TRBV18 with TRBJ2-1, with 7 bases lining up with TRBD1. Per the germline V gene, CDR1 is KGHSH and CDR2 is LQKENI. Trimming removed 2 bases from V and 0 bases from J; junction bases left unmatched: 10. The length of the CDR3 is 18 residues. CDR3 sequence reads: CASSPMFADRFSYNEQFF. The CDR3 DNA reads as TGTGCCAGCTCACCAATGTTTGCGGACAGGTTCTCCTACAATGAGCAGTTCTTC.

This clone was observed a handful of times. The rearrangement joins TRBV4-2 to TRBJ2-2; 10 positions match TRBD2. The CDR3 is 15 amino acids. Germline V lookup: CDR1 LGHNA, CDR2 YNFKEQ. V was pared by 1 base and J by 6 bases, with 2 bases of the junction left unmatched. The CDR3 reads CASSQVLAGAGELFF. The DNA of the CDR3 is TGTGCCAGCAGCCAAGTTCTAGCGGGGGCCGGGGAGCTGTTTTTT.

V is TRBV7-8 and J is TRBJ1-2; no firm D call. The CDR3 spans 13 residues. CDR1 and CDR2 (germline): SGHVS, FQNEAQ. Deletions cut 2 bases from V and 4 bases from J, with 8 bases between. The CDR3 nucleotides read TGTGCCAGCAGCTTACAGGCTATCTATGGCTACACCTTC. The encoded protein is CASSLQAIYGYTF. The full variable domain, its missing parts supplied by reference TRBV7-8 and TRBJ1-2, is GAGVSQSPRYKVAKRGQDVALRCDPISGHVSLFWYQQALGQGPEFLTYFQNEAQLDKSGLPSDRFFAERPEGSVSTLKIQRTQQEDSAVYLCASSLQAIYGYTFGSGTRLTVV.